In its sample, the clone carrying this T cell receptor beta chain was seen once. Original data processing: Junction-only immunoSEQ sequences carried no quality scores, so filtering differed. TCRdb's table, derived via immunoSEQ multiplex PCR, lists solely in-frame clones and lacks some. The V and J calls and clone size are taken from that table; D and trimming were inferred from the DNA. Seen here are roughly 2.1 million clones, approximately 94% observed once, and the top ten hold 1.7%. This sample is drawn from a study of shared clonotypes between healthy human individuals. Cells designated naive CD8 were CD45RO-negative and were positively selected for CCR7, with terminally differentiated effector memory CD45RA+ cells excluded. The CDR3 loop spans 16 amino acids. V shed 4 bases, J shed 3 bases, and the junction held 8 bases outside the gene matches. In germline, CDR1 is MDHEN, CDR2 SYDVKM.

Sequencing input: naive CD8+ T cells from PBMCs. The clonotype was recovered from a young man in good health. Some clones in this sample may be carry-over from other donors' samples. The gene calls are TRBV28 and TRBJ2-7, with 11 bases fitting TRBD2. DNA of the CDR3: TGTGCCAGCAGTTACTCGACTAGCGGGAACATCTACGAGCAGTACTTC. Encoded protein: CASSYSTSGNIYEQYF.